This TCR beta chain stems from a study of T cells in Graves' hyperthyroidism and ophthalmopathy. Ten or more counts support this clonotype. From germline, CDR1 is MNHNS and CDR2 SASEGT. CDR3 length equals 12 residues. After removal of 4 bases from V and 10 bases from J, the junction contained 4 bases not matched to a gene. Authors of the study amplified TCR beta CDR3 regions from RNA transcripts. Initially, a first-round RT-PCR of the TCR CDR3 employed the HTBI primer set. Using its own MiXCR run on the multiplex PCR reads, TCRdb lists one record per CDR3 protein. The table lists 330,000 or so distinct CDR3 sequences, roughly a fifth of them singletons.

This chain links TRBV6-1 with TRBJ2-1, with 7 bases fitting TRBD2. The TCR was taken from a man aged 45 to 65 with Graves' ophthalmopathy. The sequenced sample consisted of blood. This CDR3 reads CASSGLAGEQFF. The CDR3 nucleotides read TGTGCCAGCAGTGGACTAGCTGGCGAGCAGTTCTTC.